The rows below give T cell receptor beta chains drawn from one sample of a study of T cells in narcolepsy. Here immunoSEQ multiplex PCR was the method, and the copy in TCRdb shows in-frame clones only, minus some. The sample carries roughly 30,000 clones, about 90% recorded once. The sample comprised memory (CD45RA-) CD4+ T cells from blood. These receptors originate from a human donor in good health. Both conserved end residues are part of each CDR3. A D gene is named only where the DNA matches it firmly. Clone sizes are given selectively: once, few, many, or a class where the clone is expanded.

J gene | clone size | D gene | V gene | CDR3 DNA | CDR3 protein
TRBJ1-3 | few | TRBD1 | TRBV6-6 | TGTGCCAGCAGTTTCGACAGGGGTGGAAACACCATATATTTT | CASSFDRGGNTIYF
TRBJ1-1 | few | . | TRBV6-5 | TGTGCCAGCAGTTATGGGGGGTACACTGAAGCTTTCTTT | CASSYGGYTEAFF
TRBJ2-1 | . | TRBD2 | TRBV7-2 | TGTGCCAGCAGCTCGGTAGCTAGCGGAACCAATGAGCAGTTCTTC | CASSSVASGTNEQFF
TRBJ1-1 | . | . | TRBV11-2 | TGTGCCAGCAGCCCCCGCCGCGGGTCCACTGAAGCTTTCTTT | CASSPRRGSTEAFF
TRBJ2-5 | . | TRBD2 | TRBV5-4 | TGTGCCAGCTCCGCCGCGGGGACTAGCGAAGGGACCCAGTACTTC | CASSAAGTSEGTQYF
TRBJ1-2 | . | . | TRBV2 | TGTGCCAGCAGTGGAAGGTATGGCTACACCTTC | CASSGRYGYTF
TRBJ2-1 | . | . | TRBV27 | TGTGCCAGCAGTTTATCGGGGGCCAACAATGAGCAGTTCTTC | CASSLSGANNEQFF
TRBJ1-6 | . | . | TRBV2 | TGTGCCAGCAGGGTGTCAGGTTCACCCCTCCACTTT | CASRVSGSPLHF
TRBJ1-1 | . | TRBD1 | TRBV5-6 | TGTGCCAGCAGCTTTGACAGGGTGGAGATTCGAAACACTGAAGCTTTCTTT | CASSFDRVEIRNTEAFF
TRBJ2-1 | . | . | TRBV11-3 | TGTGCCAGCAGCTTTGCGAACCCAGGAATCCAACCCAATGAGCAGTTCTTC | CASSFANPGIQPNEQFF
TRBJ2-7 | once | TRBD1 | TRBV6-5 | TGTGCCAGCACCAACCAGGGCCAGGGGGCGGACGAGCAGTACTTC | CASTNQGQGADEQYF
TRBJ2-1 | . | TRBD2 | TRBV4-2 | TGTGCCAGCAGCCCTAGCGGGAGGACTCACAATGAGCAGTTCTTC | CASSPSGRTHNEQFF
TRBJ1-1 | . | TRBD1 | TRBV29-1 | TGCAGCGCTGTACCGGGACAGGGACACACTGAAGCTTTCTTT | CSAVPGQGHTEAFF
TRBJ2-7 | . | . | TRBV5-6 | TGTGCCAGCAGCTCAGGACATTTCTACGAGCAGTACTTC | CASSSGHFYEQYF
TRBJ2-7 | once | TRBD2 | TRBV6-5 | TGTGCCAGCAGCCGAACTAGCGGAGTTTCCTACGAGCAGTACTTC | CASSRTSGVSYEQYF
TRBJ1-2 | once | . | TRBV10-3 | TGTGCCATCAGCGCGGGACAATCCAACTATGGCTACACCTTC | CAISAGQSNYGYTF
TRBJ1-2 | . | TRBD1 | TRBV28 | TGTGCCACCAAATTTGGGACAGTCTATGGCTACACCTTC | CATKFGTVYGYTF
TRBJ2-3 | . | TRBD1 | TRBV7-9 | TGTGCCAGCAGCTTCGACAGGGGACAGGGCACAGATACGCAGTATTTT | CASSFDRGQGTDTQYF
TRBJ1-6 | once | . | TRBV25-1 | TGTGCCAGCAGTGATTGGTTTGGCGGCCTCCGGTTT | CASSDWFGGLRF
TRBJ1-1 | . | . | TRBV30 | TGTGCGTTCGGGGACAACTCGCTGGCTTTCTTT | CAFGDNSLAFF
TRBJ2-5 | . | TRBD2 | TRBV7-9 | TGTGCCAGCAGGCCTCGGGAGGTAGAAGAGACCCAGTACTTC | CASRPREVEETQYF
TRBJ2-1 | . | . | TRBV9 | TGTGCCAGCAGCGTAGCTGTGGGGCCAAATGAGCAGTTCTTC | CASSVAVGPNEQFF
TRBJ1-1 | . | . | TRBV7-8 | TGTGCCAGCAGCTTAGTGAACACTGAAGCTTTCTTT | CASSLVNTEAFF
TRBJ1-2 | . | TRBD1 | TRBV6-5 | TGTGCCACCAAGGGGCAGGGGGGGACTTCCTATGGCTACACCTTC | CATKGQGGTSYGYTF
TRBJ2-7 | . | TRBD1 | TRBV9 | TGTGCCAGCAGCGCCGCCGGGACAGGGGGCGGTGTCGAGCAGTACTTC | CASSAAGTGGGVEQYF
TRBJ2-7 | once | TRBD2 | TRBV2 | TGTGCCAGCACCTTACTAGCGACCTACGAGCAGTACTTC | CASTLLATYEQYF
TRBJ1-1 | . | . | TRBV19 | TGTGCCAGTAGTATTCAGCCCGGGGGTCGACAGAAAGCTTTCTTT | CASSIQPGGRQKAFF
TRBJ2-1 | . | . | TRBV6-5 | TGTGCCAGCAGCCGGCGGGTTTACAATGAGCAGTTCTTC | CASSRRVYNEQFF
TRBJ2-2 | . | . | TRBV4-3 | TGCGCCAGCAGCCAGCGGAACACCGGGGAGCTGTTTTTT | CASSQRNTGELFF